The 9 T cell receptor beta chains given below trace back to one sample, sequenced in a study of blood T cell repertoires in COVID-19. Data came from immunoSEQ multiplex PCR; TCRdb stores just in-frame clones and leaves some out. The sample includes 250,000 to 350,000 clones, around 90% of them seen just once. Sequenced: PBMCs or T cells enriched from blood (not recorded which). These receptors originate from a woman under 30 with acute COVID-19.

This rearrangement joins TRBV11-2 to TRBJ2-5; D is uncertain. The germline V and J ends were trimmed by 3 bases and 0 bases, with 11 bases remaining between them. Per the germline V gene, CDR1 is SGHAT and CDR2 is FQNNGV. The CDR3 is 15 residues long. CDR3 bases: TGTGCCAGCAGCTTTTTTTTCCGGGACCAAGAGACCCAGTACTTC. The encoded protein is CASSFFFRDQETQYF.

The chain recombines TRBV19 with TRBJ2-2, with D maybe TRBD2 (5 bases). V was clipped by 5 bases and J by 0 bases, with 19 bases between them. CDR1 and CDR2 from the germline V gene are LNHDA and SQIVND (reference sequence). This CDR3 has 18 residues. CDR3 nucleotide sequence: TGTGCCAGTAGTGGTTCCCTAGCAATAGCAACGAACACCGGGGAGCTGTTTTTT. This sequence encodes CASSGSLAIATNTGELFF.

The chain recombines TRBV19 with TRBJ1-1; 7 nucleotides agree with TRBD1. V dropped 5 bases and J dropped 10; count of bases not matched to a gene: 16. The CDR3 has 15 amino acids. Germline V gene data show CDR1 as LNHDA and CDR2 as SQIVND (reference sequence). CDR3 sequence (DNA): TGTGCCAGTAGTCGGGACAGACAAACCCTCGTCGGAGCTTTCTTT. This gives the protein CASSRDRQTLVGAFF.

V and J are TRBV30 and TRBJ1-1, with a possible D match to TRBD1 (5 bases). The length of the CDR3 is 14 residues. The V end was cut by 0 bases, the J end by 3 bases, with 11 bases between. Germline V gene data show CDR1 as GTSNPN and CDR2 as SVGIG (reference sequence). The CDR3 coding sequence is TGTGCCTGGAGTGTACAGGTGGGGTACACTGAAGCTTTCTTT. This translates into CAWSVQVGYTEAFF. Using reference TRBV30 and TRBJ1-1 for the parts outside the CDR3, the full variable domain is SQTIHQWPATLVQPVGSPLSLECTVEGTSNPNLYWYRQAAGRGLQLLFYSVGIGQISSEVPQNLSASRPQDRQFILSSKKLLLSDSGFYLCAWSVQVGYTEAFFGQGTRLTVV.

The CDR3: CASSSGTGNRNTGELFF. The CDR3 nucleotides are TGTGCCAGCAGCTCCGGAACCGGGAACCGGAACACCGGGGAGCTGTTTTTT. The gene calls are TRBV11-2 and TRBJ2-2; TRBD2 might be the D (5 bases). CDR3 size: 17 residues. V shed 4 bases and J shed 1 base, with 16 bases lying between them. Germline V gene data show CDR1 as SGHAT and CDR2 as FQNNGV.

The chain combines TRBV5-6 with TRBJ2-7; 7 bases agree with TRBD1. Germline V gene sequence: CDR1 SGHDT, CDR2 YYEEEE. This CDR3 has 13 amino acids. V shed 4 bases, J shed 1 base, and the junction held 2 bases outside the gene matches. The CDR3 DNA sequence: TGTGCCAGCAGCCCGACAGGGTCCTACGAGCAGTACTTC. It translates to CASSPTGSYEQYF.

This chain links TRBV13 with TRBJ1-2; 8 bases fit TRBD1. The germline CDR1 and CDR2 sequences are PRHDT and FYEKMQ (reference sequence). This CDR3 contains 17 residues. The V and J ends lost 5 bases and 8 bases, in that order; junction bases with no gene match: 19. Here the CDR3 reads CASSPQGQGGGIYGYTF. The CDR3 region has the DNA TGTGCCAGCAGCCCCCAAGGACAGGGAGGAGGGATCTACGGCTACACCTTC.

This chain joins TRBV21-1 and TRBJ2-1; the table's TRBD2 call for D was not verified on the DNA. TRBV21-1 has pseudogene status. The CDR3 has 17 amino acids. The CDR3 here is CASSKGATSGRYNEQFF. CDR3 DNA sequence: TGTGCCAGCAGCAAAGGGGCGACTAGCGGGAGGTACAATGAGCAGTTCTTC.

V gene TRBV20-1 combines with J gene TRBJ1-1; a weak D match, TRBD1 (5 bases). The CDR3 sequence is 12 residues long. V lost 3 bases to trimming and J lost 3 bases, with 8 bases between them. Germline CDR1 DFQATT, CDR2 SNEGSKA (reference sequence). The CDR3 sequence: CSASKGDTEAFF. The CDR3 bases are TGCAGTGCTAGTAAAGGGGACACTGAAGCTTTCTTT.